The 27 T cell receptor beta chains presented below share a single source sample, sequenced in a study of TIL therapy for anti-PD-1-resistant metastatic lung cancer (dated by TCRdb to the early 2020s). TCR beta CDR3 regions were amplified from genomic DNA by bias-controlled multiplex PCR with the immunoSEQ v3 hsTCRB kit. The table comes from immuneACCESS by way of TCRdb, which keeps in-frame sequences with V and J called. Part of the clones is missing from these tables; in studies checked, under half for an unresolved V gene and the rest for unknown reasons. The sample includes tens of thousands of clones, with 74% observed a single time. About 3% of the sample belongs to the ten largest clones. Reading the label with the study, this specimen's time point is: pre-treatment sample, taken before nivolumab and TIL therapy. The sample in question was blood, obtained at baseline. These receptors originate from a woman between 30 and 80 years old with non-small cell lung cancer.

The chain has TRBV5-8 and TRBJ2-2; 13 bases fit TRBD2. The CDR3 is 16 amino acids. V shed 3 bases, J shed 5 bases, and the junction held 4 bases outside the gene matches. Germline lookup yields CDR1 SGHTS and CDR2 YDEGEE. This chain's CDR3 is CASSSGTSGITGELFF. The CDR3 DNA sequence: TGTGCCAGCAGCTCCGGGACTAGCGGGATTACCGGGGAGCTGTTTTTT.

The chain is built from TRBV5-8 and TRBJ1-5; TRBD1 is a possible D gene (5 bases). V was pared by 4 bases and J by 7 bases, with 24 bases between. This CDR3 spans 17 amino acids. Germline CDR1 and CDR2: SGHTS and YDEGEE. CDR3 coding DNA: TGTGCCAGCAGCCTTGGGATGGGTCTGAGGGGCACCCAGCCCCAGCATTTT. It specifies CASSLGMGLRGTQPQHF.

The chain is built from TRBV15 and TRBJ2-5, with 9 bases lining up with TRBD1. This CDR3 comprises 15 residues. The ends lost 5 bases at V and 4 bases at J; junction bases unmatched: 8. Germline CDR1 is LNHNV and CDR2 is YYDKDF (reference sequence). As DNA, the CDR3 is TGTGCCACCAGCGGGGGGACAGGGAAGATAGAGACCCAGTACTTC. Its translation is CATSGGTGKIETQYF.

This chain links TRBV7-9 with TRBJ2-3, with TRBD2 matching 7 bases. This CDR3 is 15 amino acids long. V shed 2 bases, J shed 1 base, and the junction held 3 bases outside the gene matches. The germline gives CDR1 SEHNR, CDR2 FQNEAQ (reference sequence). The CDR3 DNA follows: TGTGCCAGCAGCTTAACGGCGGGAGGCACAGATACGCAGTATTTT. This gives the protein CASSLTAGGTDTQYF. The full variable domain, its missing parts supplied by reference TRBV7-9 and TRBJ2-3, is DTGVSQNPRHKITKRGQNVTFRCDPISEHNRLYWYRQTLGQGPEFLTYFQNEAQLEKSRLLSDRFSAERPKGSFSTLEIQRTEQGDSAMYLCASSLTAGGTDTQYFGPGTRLTVL.

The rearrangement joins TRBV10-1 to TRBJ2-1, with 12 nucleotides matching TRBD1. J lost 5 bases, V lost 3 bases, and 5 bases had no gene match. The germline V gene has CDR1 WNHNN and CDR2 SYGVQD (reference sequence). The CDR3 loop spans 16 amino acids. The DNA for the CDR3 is TGCGCCAGCAGTGATCCGGGACAGGGGGCCAACAATGAGCAGTTCTTC. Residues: CASSDPGQGANNEQFF.

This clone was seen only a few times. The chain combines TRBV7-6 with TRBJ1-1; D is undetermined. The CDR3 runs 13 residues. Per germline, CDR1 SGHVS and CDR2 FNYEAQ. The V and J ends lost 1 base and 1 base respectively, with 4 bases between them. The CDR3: CASSLGENTEAFF. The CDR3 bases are TGTGCCAGCAGCTTAGGAGAGAACACTGAAGCTTTCTTT.

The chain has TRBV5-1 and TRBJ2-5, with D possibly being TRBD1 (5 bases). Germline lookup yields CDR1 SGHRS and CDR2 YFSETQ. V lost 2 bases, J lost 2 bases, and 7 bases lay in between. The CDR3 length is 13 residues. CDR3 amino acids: CASSFQGQETQYF. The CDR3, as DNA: TGCGCCAGCAGCTTTCAGGGTCAAGAGACCCAGTACTTC.

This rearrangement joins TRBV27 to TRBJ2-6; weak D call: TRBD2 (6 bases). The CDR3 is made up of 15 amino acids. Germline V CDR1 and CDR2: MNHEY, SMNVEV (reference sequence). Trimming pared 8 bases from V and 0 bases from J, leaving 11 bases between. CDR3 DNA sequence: TGTGCCAGCCAAGGGACTTCCTCTGGGGCCAACGTCCTGACTTTC. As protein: CASQGTSSGANVLTF.

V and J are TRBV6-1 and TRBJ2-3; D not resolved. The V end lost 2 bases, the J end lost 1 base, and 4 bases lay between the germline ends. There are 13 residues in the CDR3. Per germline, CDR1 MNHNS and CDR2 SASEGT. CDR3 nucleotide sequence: TGTGCCAGCAGTGAACTGGGCACAGATACGCAGTATTTT. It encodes CASSELGTDTQYF.

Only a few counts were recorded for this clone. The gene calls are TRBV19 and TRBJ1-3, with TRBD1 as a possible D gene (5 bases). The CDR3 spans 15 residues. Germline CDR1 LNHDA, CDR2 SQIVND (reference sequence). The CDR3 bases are TGTCCCCCGAAGCCCCAGGGAACGGGCGCTTACACCATATATTTT. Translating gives CPPKPQGTGAYTIYF.

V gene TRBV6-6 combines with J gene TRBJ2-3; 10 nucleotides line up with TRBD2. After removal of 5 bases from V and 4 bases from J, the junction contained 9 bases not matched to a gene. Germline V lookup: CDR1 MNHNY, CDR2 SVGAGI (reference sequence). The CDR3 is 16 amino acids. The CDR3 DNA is TGTGCCAGCAGTCCCGGACTAGCGGTAGGATCAGATACGCAGTATTTT. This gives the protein CASSPGLAVGSDTQYF.

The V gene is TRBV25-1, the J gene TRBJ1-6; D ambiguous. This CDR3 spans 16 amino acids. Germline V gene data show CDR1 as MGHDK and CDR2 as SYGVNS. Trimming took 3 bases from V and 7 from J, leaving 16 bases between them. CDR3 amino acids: CASSDESGLGNSPLHF. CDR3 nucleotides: TGTGCCAGCAGTGACGAGTCGGGTCTGGGAAATTCACCCCTCCACTTT.

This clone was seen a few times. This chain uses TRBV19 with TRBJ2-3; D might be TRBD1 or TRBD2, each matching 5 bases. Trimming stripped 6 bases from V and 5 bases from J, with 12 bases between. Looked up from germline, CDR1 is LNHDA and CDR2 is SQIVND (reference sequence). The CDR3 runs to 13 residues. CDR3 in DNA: TGTGCCAGTAGGGACCCTGGGGGAGATACGCAGTATTTT. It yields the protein CASRDPGGDTQYF. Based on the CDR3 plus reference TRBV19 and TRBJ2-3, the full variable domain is DGGITQSPKYLFRKEGQNVTLSCEQNLNHDAMYWYRQDPGQGLRLIYYSQIVNDFQKGDIAEGYSVSREKKESFPLTVTSAQKNPTAFYLCASRDPGGDTQYFGPGTRLTVL.

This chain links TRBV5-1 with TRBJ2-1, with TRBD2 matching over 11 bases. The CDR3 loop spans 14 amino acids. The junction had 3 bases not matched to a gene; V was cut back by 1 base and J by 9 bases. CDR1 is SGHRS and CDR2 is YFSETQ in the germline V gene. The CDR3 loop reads CASSLTSGSAEQFF. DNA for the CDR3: TGCGCCAGCAGCTTGACTAGCGGGAGCGCTGAGCAGTTCTTC.

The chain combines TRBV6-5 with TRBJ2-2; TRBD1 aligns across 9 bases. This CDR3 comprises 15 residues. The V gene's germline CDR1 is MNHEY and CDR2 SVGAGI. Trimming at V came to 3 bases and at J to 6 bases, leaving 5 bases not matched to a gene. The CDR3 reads CASSYRRQGAGELFF. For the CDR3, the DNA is TGTGCCAGCAGTTATCGGAGACAGGGGGCCGGGGAGCTGTTTTTT.

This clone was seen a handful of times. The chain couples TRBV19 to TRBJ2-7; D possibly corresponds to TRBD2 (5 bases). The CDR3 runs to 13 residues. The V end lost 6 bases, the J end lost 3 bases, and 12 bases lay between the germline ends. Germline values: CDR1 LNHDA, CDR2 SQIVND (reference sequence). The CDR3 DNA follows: TGTGCCAGTAGCCACGGACTTGACTACGAGCAGTACTTC. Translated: CASSHGLDYEQYF.

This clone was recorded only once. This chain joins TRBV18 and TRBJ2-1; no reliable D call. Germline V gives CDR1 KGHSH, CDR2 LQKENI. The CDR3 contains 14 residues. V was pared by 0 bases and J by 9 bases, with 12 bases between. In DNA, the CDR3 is TGTGCCAGCTCACCACCACCTGGGCTCGGTGAGCAGTTCTTC. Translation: CASSPPPGLGEQFF.

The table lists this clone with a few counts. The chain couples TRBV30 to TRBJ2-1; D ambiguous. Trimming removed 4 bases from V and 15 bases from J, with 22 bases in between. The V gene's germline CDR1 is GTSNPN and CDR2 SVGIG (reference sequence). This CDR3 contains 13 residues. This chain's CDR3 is CAWNPPGVQLAFF. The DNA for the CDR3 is TGTGCCTGGAACCCTCCCGGCGTCCAGCTGGCGTTCTTC. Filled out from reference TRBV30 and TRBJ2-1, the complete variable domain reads SQTIHQWPATLVQPVGSPLSLECTVEGTSNPNLYWYRQAAGRGLQLLFYSVGIGQISSEVPQNLSASRPQDRQFILSSKKLLLSDSGFYLCAWNPPGVQLAFFGPGTRLTVL.

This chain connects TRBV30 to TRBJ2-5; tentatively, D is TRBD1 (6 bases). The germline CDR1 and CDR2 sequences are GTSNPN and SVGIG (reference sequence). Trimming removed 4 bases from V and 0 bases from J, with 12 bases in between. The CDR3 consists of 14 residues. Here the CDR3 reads CAWNQGSYQETQYF. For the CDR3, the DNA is TGTGCCTGGAACCAGGGGTCGTACCAAGAGACCCAGTACTTC.

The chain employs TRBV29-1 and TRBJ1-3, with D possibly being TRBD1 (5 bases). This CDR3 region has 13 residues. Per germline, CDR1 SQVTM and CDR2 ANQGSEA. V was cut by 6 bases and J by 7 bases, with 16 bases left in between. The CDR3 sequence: CSVRTLGGNTIYF. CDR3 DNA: TGCAGCGTACGGACGTTGGGGGGGAACACCATATATTTT.

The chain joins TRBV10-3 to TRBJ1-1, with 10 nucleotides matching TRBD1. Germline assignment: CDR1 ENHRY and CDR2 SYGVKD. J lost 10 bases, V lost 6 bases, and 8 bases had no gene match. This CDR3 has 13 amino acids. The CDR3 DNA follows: TGTGCCATCAGACCGACAGGGGGCGGAAGAGCTTTCTTT. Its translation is CAIRPTGGGRAFF.

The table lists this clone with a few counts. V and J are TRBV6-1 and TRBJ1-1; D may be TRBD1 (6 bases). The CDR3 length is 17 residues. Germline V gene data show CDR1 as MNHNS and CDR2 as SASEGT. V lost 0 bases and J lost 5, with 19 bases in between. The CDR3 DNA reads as TGTGCCAGCAGTGAAGCCCTACACAGCGCCCAGGGGACTGAAGCTTTCTTT. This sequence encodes CASSEALHSAQGTEAFF.

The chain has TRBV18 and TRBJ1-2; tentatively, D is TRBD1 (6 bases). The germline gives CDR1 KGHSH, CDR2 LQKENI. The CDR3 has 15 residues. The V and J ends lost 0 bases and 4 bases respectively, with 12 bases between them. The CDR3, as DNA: TGTGCCAGCTCACCACCGTCGGGGGGCGGCTATGGCTACACCTTC. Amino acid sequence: CASSPPSGGGYGYTF.

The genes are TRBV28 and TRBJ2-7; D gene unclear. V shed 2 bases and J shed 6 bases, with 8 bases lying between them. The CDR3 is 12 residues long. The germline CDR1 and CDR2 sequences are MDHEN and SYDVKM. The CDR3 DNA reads TGTGCCAGCAGTTTACCCGCCGGCGAGCAGTACTTC. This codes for CASSLPAGEQYF. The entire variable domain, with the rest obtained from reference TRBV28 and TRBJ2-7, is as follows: DVKVTQSSRYLVKRTGEKVFLECVQDMDHENMFWYRQDPGLGLRLIYFSYDVKMKEKGDIPEGYSVSREKKERFSLILESASTNQTSMYLCASSLPAGEQYFGPGTRLTVT.

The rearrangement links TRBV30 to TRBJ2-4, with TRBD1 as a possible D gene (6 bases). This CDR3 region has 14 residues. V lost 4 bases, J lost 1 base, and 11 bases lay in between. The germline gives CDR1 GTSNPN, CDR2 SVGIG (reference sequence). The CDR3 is CAWTGTSAKNIQYF. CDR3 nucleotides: TGTGCCTGGACAGGGACATCGGCCAAAAACATTCAGTACTTC.

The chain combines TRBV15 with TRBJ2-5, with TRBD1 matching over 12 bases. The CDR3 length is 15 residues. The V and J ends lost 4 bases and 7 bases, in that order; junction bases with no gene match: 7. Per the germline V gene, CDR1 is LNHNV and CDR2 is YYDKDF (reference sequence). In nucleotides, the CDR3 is TGTGCCACCAGCACCCCGGGACAGGGGGCTCGGACCCAGTACTTC. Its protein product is CATSTPGQGARTQYF.

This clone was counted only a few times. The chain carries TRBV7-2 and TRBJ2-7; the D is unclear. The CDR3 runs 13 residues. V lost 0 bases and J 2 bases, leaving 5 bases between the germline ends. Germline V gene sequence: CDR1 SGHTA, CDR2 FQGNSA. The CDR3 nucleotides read TGTGCCAGCAGCTTAGCGAAGACCTACGAGCAGTACTTC. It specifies CASSLAKTYEQYF.